Presented here are 2 T cell receptor beta chains from one specimen sequenced in a study of resident and recirculating memory T cells in vitiligo. Measured with immunoSEQ multiplex PCR; TCRdb has only the in-frame clones, and not every one. The sample records around 78,000 clones, 92% being singletons. Sequencing was done on a sample of blood. Source of these receptors: a male donor with vitiligo.

The chain uses TRBV30 and TRBJ2-1; 8 bases align to TRBD2. With V trimmed by 4 bases and J by 4 bases, 6 bases remained unmatched. The germline V gene encodes CDR1 GTSNPN and CDR2 SVGIG (reference sequence). The CDR3 consists of 14 residues. CDR3 residues: CAWTRGGGYNEQFF. CDR3 in DNA: TGTGCCTGGACTCGGGGGGGCGGATACAATGAGCAGTTCTTC.

The rearrangement joins TRBV6-6 to TRBJ2-7; D not certain. CDR1 MNHNY and CDR2 SVGAGI come from the germline V gene (reference sequence). This CDR3 contains 13 residues. The germline V and J ends were trimmed by 0 bases and 2 bases, with 5 bases remaining between them. The CDR3, as DNA: TGTGCCAGCAGTTACTCGACTGCCTACGAGCAGTACTTC. Protein sequence: CASSYSTAYEQYF.